These T cell receptor beta chains were read from a single sample in a study of cytomegalovirus exposure and HLA in healthy donors. Measured with immunoSEQ multiplex PCR; TCRdb has only the in-frame clones, and not every one. The sample has over 85,000 clones; about 73% are singletons. Sequencing input: PBMCs. The receptors come from a woman in her 30s in good health and CMV-seronegative. CDR3s include the opening cysteine and the closing phenylalanine or tryptophan. The order of the fields is J gene, V gene, D gene, CDR3 protein, CDR3 DNA. D genes are given only for firm matches.

TRBJ2-7 | TRBV28 | TRBD1 | CASRFRDRYEQYF | TGTGCCAGCAGATTCCGGGACAGGTACGAGCAGTACTTC
TRBJ1-1 | TRBV30 | - | CAWSVQVPEAFF | TGTGCCTGGAGTGTACAAGTCCCTGAAGCTTTCTTT
TRBJ1-4 | TRBV7-9 | - | CASSLTGLNEKLFF | TGTGCCAGCAGCTTAACAGGCCTTAATGAAAAACTGTTTTTT
TRBJ1-1 | TRBV5-4 | - | CASSFGWGDTEAFF | TGTGCCAGCAGCTTTGGGTGGGGGGACACTGAAGCTTTCTTT
TRBJ2-7 | TRBV5-4 | TRBD2 | CASSEGTSGIYEQYF | TGTGCCAGCAGCGAAGGTACTAGCGGGATCTACGAGCAGTACTTC
TRBJ2-4 | TRBV28 | - | CASSLTGNIQYF | TGTGCCAGCAGTTTAACAGGAAACATTCAGTACTTC
TRBJ2-3 | TRBV10-1 | - | CASSDRRADTQYF | TGCGCCAGCAGTGACCGAAGAGCAGATACGCAGTATTTT
TRBJ2-1 | TRBV6-5 | - | CASSYFSAYNEQFF | TGTGCCAGCAGTTATTTTAGCGCGTACAATGAGCAGTTCTTC
TRBJ2-3 | TRBV2 | - | CASSPGTSTDTQYF | TGTGCCAGCAGTCCGGGTACCAGCACAGATACGCAGTATTTT
TRBJ1-1 | TRBV28 | - | CASSFGPEAFF | TGTGCCAGCAGTTTTGGGCCTGAAGCTTTCTTT
TRBJ1-1 | TRBV7-9 | - | CASSASRTDAFF | TGTGCCAGCAGCGCCTCAAGGACAGATGCTTTCTTT
TRBJ1-1 | TRBV29-1 | - | CSVVSRVTEAFF | TGCAGCGTTGTTAGCAGGGTTACTGAAGCTTTCTTT
TRBJ2-1 | TRBV7-8 | - | CASSLVPPGNEQFF | TGTGCCAGCAGCTTAGTCCCTCCAGGCAATGAGCAGTTCTTC
TRBJ2-3 | TRBV6-1 | TRBD2 | CASSVTSGGTDTQYF | TGTGCCAGCAGTGTCACTAGCGGGGGCACAGATACGCAGTATTTT
TRBJ2-7 | TRBV28 | - | CASRTRGSGLYEQYF | TGTGCCAGCAGAACCCGGGGGTCTGGCCTCTACGAGCAGTACTTC
TRBJ1-5 | TRBV27 | - | CASSPGHLYQPQHF | TGTGCCAGCAGCCCGGGACACCTTTATCAGCCCCAGCATTTT
TRBJ1-5 | TRBV2 | - | CASSDRIGQTNQPQHF | TGTGCCAGCAGTGATCGAATAGGACAGACTAATCAGCCCCAGCATTTT
TRBJ2-5 | TRBV27 | - | CASSPVVGGETQYF | TGTGCCAGCAGTCCAGTGGTAGGGGGAGAGACCCAGTACTTC
TRBJ2-2 | TRBV2 | TRBD2 | CASGLAGETGELFF | TGTGCCAGTGGACTAGCGGGGGAAACCGGGGAGCTGTTTTTT
TRBJ2-3 | TRBV5-1 | TRBD1 | CASSPGQGSADTQYF | TGCGCCAGCAGCCCTGGACAGGGATCGGCAGATACGCAGTATTTT
TRBJ1-1 | TRBV28 | - | CASSTPSRNTEAFF | TGTGCCAGCAGCACCCCTTCGCGGAACACTGAAGCTTTCTTT
TRBJ2-4 | TRBV18 | TRBD1 | CASWGQGENIQYF | TGTGCCAGCTGGGGACAGGGCGAAAACATTCAGTACTTC
TRBJ2-1 | TRBV4-3 | - | CASSQDLWGSDEQFF | TGCGCCAGCAGCCAAGATCTCTGGGGCTCAGATGAGCAGTTCTTC
TRBJ2-1 | TRBV7-3 | TRBD1 | CASSSDRSSRSSYNEQFF | TGTGCCAGCAGCTCGGACAGGAGTTCTCGGAGCTCCTACAATGAGCAGTTCTTC
TRBJ2-6 | TRBV5-1 | - | CASSLRGGPPSGANVLTF | TGCGCCAGCAGCTTGAGGGGGGGCCCGCCCTCTGGGGCCAACGTCCTGACTTTC
TRBJ1-4 | TRBV7-9 | - | CASSFRDEKLFF | TGTGCCAGCAGCTTCAGGGATGAAAAACTGTTTTTT
TRBJ1-1 | TRBV19 | - | CASSIGAAEAFF | TGTGCCAGTAGTATTGGGGCAGCTGAAGCTTTCTTT
TRBJ2-5 | TRBV10-3 | - | CAISERGGETQYF | TGTGCCATCAGTGAAAGGGGGGGGGAGACCCAGTACTTC
TRBJ1-5 | TRBV7-2 | - | CASSLDWPGDQPQHF | TGTGCCAGCAGCTTAGATTGGCCGGGGGATCAGCCCCAGCATTTT
TRBJ1-1 | TRBV2 | - | CASETTANTEAFF | TGTGCCAGCGAGACAACAGCGAACACTGAAGCTTTCTTT
TRBJ2-7 | TRBV5-1 | TRBD1 | CASSLGHRGLYEQYF | TGCGCCAGCAGCTTGGGGCACAGGGGGCTCTACGAGCAGTACTTC